This T cell receptor beta chain was retrieved from a study of graft-versus-host responses after intestinal transplantation. Overall study: All recipients were given anti-thymocyte globulin induction, and tacrolimus and steroids were then administered for around three years. Study results and limitations: GvH clones were found in recipient marrow; some appeared first in ileum or blood.

The trim removed 1 base at V and 1 base at J, leaving 4 bases unmatched. CDR1 MGHDK and CDR2 SYGVNS come from the germline V gene. CDR3 length: 18 residues. Sequencing used immunoSEQ multiplex PCR; TCRdb keeps in-frame clones, though not all of them. This table has tens of thousands of clones, roughly 90% appearing once. On this clone: Its antigen is as yet unknown.

The chain employs TRBV25-1 and TRBJ1-6; 10 positions match TRBD1. Sequencing used unstimulated CD4+ T cells sorted from spleen or lymph node cells, obtained before transplant. The receptor was derived from a human donor who was the organ donor for an intestinal transplant. This CDR3 is CASSEWRTGGSYNSPLHF. The CDR3 coding sequence is TGTGCCAGCAGTGAATGGAGGACAGGGGGTTCCTATAATTCACCCCTCCACTTT.